This passage covers 29 T cell receptor beta chains from one sample sequenced in a study of shared clonotypes between healthy human individuals. Here immunoSEQ multiplex PCR was the method, and the copy in TCRdb shows in-frame clones only, minus some. The sample gives roughly 2,000,000 clones, about 95% of which show up once; 1% to 1.5% is in the top ten. In the naive CD8 group, cells lacked CD45RO and were positively selected for CCR7, so terminally differentiated effector memory CD45RA+ cells were left out. Sequenced: naive CD8+ T cells sorted from blood. All receptors come from a man younger than 30 in good health.

The rearrangement links TRBV6-1 to TRBJ1-2; unclear D gene. This CDR3 has 16 residues. V gave up 3 bases and J gave up 2 bases, with 16 bases separating them. Germline V gene data show CDR1 as MNHNS and CDR2 as SASEGT. CDR3 DNA: TGTGCCAGCAGTGATCCCGCTGGAGAAGGGAACTATGGCTACACCTTC. It translates to CASSDPAGEGNYGYTF.

This clone has more than one count but fewer than ten. The chain links TRBV4-1 to TRBJ1-1; a possible D gene is TRBD1 (5 bases). The V gene's germline CDR1 is MGHRA and CDR2 YSYEKL. V dropped 2 bases and J dropped 0 bases, with 10 bases sitting between them. CDR3 length equals 15 residues. CDR3 protein: CASSQTGPMNTEAFF. CDR3 DNA: TGCGCCAGCAGCCAAACAGGACCCATGAACACTGAAGCTTTCTTT.

This clone was seen only once. The V and J genes are TRBV4-3 and TRBJ2-3; a weak D match, TRBD2 (5 bases). Between the trimmed V and J ends, which lost 1 base and 2 bases, there was a span of 25 bases. The CDR3 sequence is 20 residues long. Germline values: CDR1 LGHNA, CDR2 YSLEER. The chain's CDR3 is CASSQVEGPQTRIHTDTQYF. In DNA form, the CDR3 reads TGCGCCAGCAGCCAAGTCGAAGGTCCCCAAACTAGGATTCACACAGATACGCAGTATTTT.

The chain combines TRBV9 with TRBJ2-3, with 8 bases fitting TRBD1. V dropped 0 bases and J dropped 3; count of bases not matched to a gene: 9. There are 17 residues in the CDR3. CDR1 and CDR2 from the germline V gene are SGDLS and YYNGEE. This chain's CDR3 is CASSVAKQGEVTDTQYF. The CDR3 DNA sequence: TGTGCCAGCAGCGTAGCTAAACAGGGGGAGGTGACAGATACGCAGTATTTT.

This chain links TRBV5-4 with TRBJ2-7, with 7 positions matching TRBD2. The CDR3 has 15 residues. V lost 2 bases, J lost 5 bases, and 10 bases stayed unmatched. Germline CDR1 SGHNT, CDR2 YYREEE (reference sequence). The CDR3 region has the DNA TGTGCCAGCAGCTTACCTCCGGGACTATTAAACGAGCAGTACTTC. Translated: CASSLPPGLLNEQYF.

The chain has TRBV27 and TRBJ2-2; D not resolved. Between the trimmed V and J ends, which lost 8 bases and 3 bases, there was a span of 10 bases. From germline, CDR1 is MNHEY and CDR2 SMNVEV (reference sequence). This CDR3 has 13 residues. CDR3 region: CASRLLYTGELFF. The CDR3 DNA follows: TGTGCCAGCCGACTTTTATACACCGGGGAGCTGTTTTTT.

The rearrangement joins TRBV28 to TRBJ2-3; D is perhaps TRBD2 (6 bases). V was shortened by 3 bases and J by 3 bases, with 16 bases between the two germline ends. There are 16 residues in the CDR3. The germline gives CDR1 MDHEN, CDR2 SYDVKM. DNA for the CDR3: TGTGCCAGCAGTTTGAGGGCTGTGAGCGGGACAGATACGCAGTATTTT. Its protein is CASSLRAVSGTDTQYF.

This clone was found a few times. The rearrangement links TRBV7-6 to TRBJ1-6; no reliable D call. V was clipped by 5 bases and J by 7 bases, with 6 bases between them. The CDR3 runs to 12 residues. CDR1 SGHVS and CDR2 FNYEAQ come from the germline V gene. The CDR3 region is CASSLLNSPLHF. In DNA form, the CDR3 reads TGTGCCAGCAGCCTTCTAAATTCACCCCTCCACTTT.

The genes are TRBV11-2 and TRBJ1-2, with D possibly matching TRBD1 (5 bases). The CDR3 has 17 residues. Deletions cut 1 base from V and 4 bases from J, with 19 bases between. CDR1 SGHAT and CDR2 FQNNGV come from the germline V gene. This chain's CDR3 is CASSLVGTPGGGYGYTF. The CDR3 DNA reads as TGTGCCAGCAGCTTAGTAGGAACACCGGGTGGGGGCTATGGCTACACCTTC. Full variable domain (outside the CDR3, taken from reference TRBV11-2 and TRBJ1-2): EAGVAQSPRYKIIEKRQSVAFWCNPISGHATLYWYQQILGQGPKLLIQFQNNGVVDDSQLPKDRFSAERLKGVDSTLKIQPAKLEDSAVYLCASSLVGTPGGGYGYTFGSGTRLTVV.

The rearrangement uses TRBV6-1 and TRBJ2-7; the match to TRBD1 covers 9 bases. The trim removed 3 bases at V and 1 base at J, leaving 4 bases unmatched. This CDR3 region has 15 residues. Germline V CDR1 and CDR2: MNHNS, SASEGT. This chain's CDR3 is CASSDGTGISYEQYF. CDR3 sequence (DNA): TGTGCCAGCAGTGACGGGACAGGGATTTCCTACGAGCAGTACTTC.

V and J are TRBV27 and TRBJ1-2; D possibly corresponds to TRBD1 (5 bases). The CDR3 contains 13 residues. CDR1 MNHEY and CDR2 SMNVEV come from the germline V gene (reference sequence). The V gene lost 5 bases and the J gene lost 6 bases, with 13 bases spanning the gap. The CDR3 DNA follows: TGTGCCAGCAGTCCGACAGTTCTAGATGGCTACACCTTC. Protein sequence: CASSPTVLDGYTF.

On this clone: Other DNA sequences in this sample translate to the same CDR3. The J gene is TRBJ1-2, the V gene TRBV28; possible D gene TRBD1, 5 bases. With 3 bases removed from V and 3 bases from J, the gap between germline ends came to 11 bases. The CDR3 has 14 residues. Germline values: CDR1 MDHEN, CDR2 SYDVKM. CDR3 nucleotide sequence: TGTGCCAGCAGTTTGGGTGGGGGTGACTATGGCTACACCTTC. Its protein is CASSLGGGDYGYTF.

The chain recombines TRBV6-1 with TRBJ2-3, with TRBD1 matching over 11 bases. Germline V CDR1 and CDR2: MNHNS, SASEGT. The V segment lost 7 bases and the J segment 12 bases; nucleotides outside the gene matches: 12. The CDR3 sequence is 14 residues long. As DNA, the CDR3 is TGTGCCAGCAAAACCGGACAGGGGGCTGAAAATCAGTATTTT. Translated: CASKTGQGAENQYF.

The chain carries TRBV9 and TRBJ2-1; no clear D. Germline CDR1 reads SGDLS; CDR2 reads YYNGEE. This CDR3 contains 14 residues. V was pared by 6 bases and J by 5 bases, with 15 bases between. In DNA, the CDR3 is TGTGCCAGCATACCCCTAAACCGAGACAATGAGCAGTTCTTC. It specifies CASIPLNRDNEQFF.

The chain uses TRBV4-1 and TRBJ1-5; D gene unclear. V was trimmed by 0 bases and J by 4 bases, leaving 7 bases between them. Germline V gene data show CDR1 as MGHRA and CDR2 as YSYEKL. CDR3 length: 14 amino acids. The CDR3 DNA follows: TGCGCCAGCAGCCAAGAATCAGGAAATCAGCCCCAGCATTTT. Translated, it gives CASSQESGNQPQHF.

This clone has just one count. The genes are TRBV28 and TRBJ2-2, with 7 bases aligning to TRBD1. Germline V gene lookup returns CDR1 MDHEN and CDR2 SYDVKM. J lost 4 bases, V lost 2 bases, and 7 bases had no gene match. This CDR3 is 16 amino acids long. CDR3 region: CASSLTTGIGTGELFF. Written as DNA, the CDR3 is TGTGCCAGCAGTTTAACGACAGGGATTGGCACCGGGGAGCTGTTTTTT.

The rearrangement uses TRBV28 and TRBJ2-7; 8 bases are shared with TRBD1. Germline V gives CDR1 MDHEN, CDR2 SYDVKM. V dropped 4 bases and J dropped 4; count of bases not matched to a gene: 9. CDR3 length equals 15 residues. Here the CDR3 DNA reads TGTGCCAGCAGTTCCTCGGGACAGGACTATTACGAGCAGTACTTC. It specifies CASSSSGQDYYEQYF.

The rearrangement links TRBV30 to TRBJ1-6; unclear D gene. Germline V lookup: CDR1 GTSNPN, CDR2 SVGIG (reference sequence). CDR3 length: 16 amino acids. Trimming left V 1 base short and J 3 bases short, with 13 bases between. The chain's CDR3 is CAWSDPEQIYNSPLHF. CDR3 DNA sequence: TGTGCCTGGAGTGATCCGGAACAGATCTATAATTCACCCCTCCACTTT. The full variable domain, rest sourced from reference TRBV30 and TRBJ1-6, is SQTIHQWPATLVQPVGSPLSLECTVEGTSNPNLYWYRQAAGRGLQLLFYSVGIGQISSEVPQNLSASRPQDRQFILSSKKLLLSDSGFYLCAWSDPEQIYNSPLHFGNGTRLTVT.

The chain joins TRBV15 to TRBJ1-6; 7 positions agree with TRBD1. The V segment lost 3 bases and the J segment 7 bases; nucleotides outside the gene matches: 6. The CDR3 loop spans 15 amino acids. CDR1 is LNHNV, CDR2 YYDKDF, per germline (reference sequence). For the CDR3, the DNA is TGTGCCACCAGCAGTGACAGGGCGACAAATTCACCCCTCCACTTT. Encoded protein: CATSSDRATNSPLHF.

This clone was picked up one time. The rearrangement links TRBV5-8 to TRBJ2-5; 13 bases fit TRBD2. Trimming cost V 2 bases and J 5 bases; bases outside gene matches: 6. Germline V gene data show CDR1 as SGHTS and CDR2 as YDEGEE. The CDR3 is 16 residues long. In DNA, the CDR3 is TGTGCCAGCAGCTTCGGGACTAGCGGGACGGCGGAGACCCAGTACTTC. Amino acid sequence: CASSFGTSGTAETQYF.

The chain joins TRBV7-9 to TRBJ1-5; D not certain. The CDR3 extends over 14 amino acids. V lost 1 base and J 5 bases, leaving 9 bases between the germline ends. Germline assignment: CDR1 SEHNR and CDR2 FQNEAQ (reference sequence). The CDR3 is CASSLGQAYQPQHF. CDR3 DNA: TGTGCCAGCAGCTTAGGCCAGGCCTATCAGCCCCAGCATTTT.

Only one count was recorded for this clone. The rearrangement uses TRBV28 and TRBJ2-7; TRBD2 agrees at 15 bases. Trimming removed 5 bases from V and 2 bases from J; junction bases left unmatched: 4. Looked up from germline, CDR1 is MDHEN and CDR2 is SYDVKM. The CDR3 consists of 16 residues. CDR3 sequence: CASSPGLAGGPYEQYF. DNA for the CDR3: TGTGCCAGCAGTCCTGGACTAGCGGGGGGGCCCTACGAGCAGTACTTC.

The rearrangement joins TRBV30 to TRBJ1-1; TRBD1 is a possible D gene (5 bases). The V gene's germline CDR1 is GTSNPN and CDR2 SVGIG (reference sequence). The CDR3 runs to 12 residues. Between the trimmed V and J ends, which lost 2 bases and 8 bases, there was a span of 12 bases. The CDR3 sequence: CAWSRDPGEAFF. As DNA, the CDR3 is TGTGCCTGGAGTCGGGACCCGGGGGAAGCTTTCTTT.

CDR3 DNA: TGTGCCATCAGTGAGTCTCTGGGAATCGACGAGCAGTACTTC. It encodes CAISESLGIDEQYF. The V gene is TRBV10-3, the J gene TRBJ2-7; no clear D gene. The germline gives CDR1 ENHRY, CDR2 SYGVKD. CDR3 length: 14 residues. The V end was cut by 0 bases, the J end by 5 bases, with 11 bases between.

In its sample, this clone was seen once. J is TRBJ1-5 and V is TRBV6-6; D remains unclear. Per the germline V gene, CDR1 is MNHNY and CDR2 is SVGAGI (reference sequence). This CDR3 contains 14 residues. The V gene lost 7 bases and the J gene lost 1 base, with 11 bases spanning the gap. The CDR3 loop reads CASILMGSNQPQHF. The CDR3 DNA follows: TGTGCCAGCATTCTAATGGGCAGCAATCAGCCCCAGCATTTT.

V gene TRBV27 combines with J gene TRBJ2-7, with 7 bases fitting TRBD2. Germline CDR1 reads MNHEY; CDR2 reads SMNVEV (reference sequence). V lost 8 bases to trimming and J lost 2 bases; unmatched junction nucleotides: 6. This CDR3 contains 13 residues. The CDR3 is CASRGEGPYEQYF. The CDR3 coding sequence is TGTGCCAGCCGCGGGGAGGGCCCCTACGAGCAGTACTTC.

A remark on this clone: At the DNA level, this CDR3 is encoded by other sequences in the same sample as well. The chain couples TRBV4-3 to TRBJ2-7; possible D gene TRBD2, 6 bases. The CDR3 is 14 amino acids. CDR1 is LGHNA, CDR2 YSLEER, per germline. Trimming pared 0 bases from V and 3 bases from J, leaving 9 bases between. This CDR3 reads CASSQDRGYYEQYF. CDR3 nucleotide sequence: TGCGCCAGCAGCCAAGATCGGGGGTACTACGAGCAGTACTTC.

The genes are TRBV6-6 and TRBJ1-2; 7 bases match TRBD1. This CDR3 has 15 amino acids. Trimming cost V 2 bases and J 4 bases; bases outside gene matches: 7. Germline V CDR1 and CDR2: MNHNY, SVGAGI (reference sequence). The CDR3 coding sequence is TGTGCCAGCAGTTACCTCCAGGGGGGGTCCTATGGCTACACCTTC. Amino acids: CASSYLQGGSYGYTF.

The chain recombines TRBV2 with TRBJ2-3; D remains ambiguous. CDR1 and CDR2 from the germline V gene are SNHLY and FYNNEI. The CDR3 totals 13 residues. V dropped 8 bases and J dropped 6 bases, with 15 bases sitting between them. Written as DNA, the CDR3 is TGTGCCAGCCGACCCCTGATGGTTGATACGCAGTATTTT. The encoded protein is CASRPLMVDTQYF.